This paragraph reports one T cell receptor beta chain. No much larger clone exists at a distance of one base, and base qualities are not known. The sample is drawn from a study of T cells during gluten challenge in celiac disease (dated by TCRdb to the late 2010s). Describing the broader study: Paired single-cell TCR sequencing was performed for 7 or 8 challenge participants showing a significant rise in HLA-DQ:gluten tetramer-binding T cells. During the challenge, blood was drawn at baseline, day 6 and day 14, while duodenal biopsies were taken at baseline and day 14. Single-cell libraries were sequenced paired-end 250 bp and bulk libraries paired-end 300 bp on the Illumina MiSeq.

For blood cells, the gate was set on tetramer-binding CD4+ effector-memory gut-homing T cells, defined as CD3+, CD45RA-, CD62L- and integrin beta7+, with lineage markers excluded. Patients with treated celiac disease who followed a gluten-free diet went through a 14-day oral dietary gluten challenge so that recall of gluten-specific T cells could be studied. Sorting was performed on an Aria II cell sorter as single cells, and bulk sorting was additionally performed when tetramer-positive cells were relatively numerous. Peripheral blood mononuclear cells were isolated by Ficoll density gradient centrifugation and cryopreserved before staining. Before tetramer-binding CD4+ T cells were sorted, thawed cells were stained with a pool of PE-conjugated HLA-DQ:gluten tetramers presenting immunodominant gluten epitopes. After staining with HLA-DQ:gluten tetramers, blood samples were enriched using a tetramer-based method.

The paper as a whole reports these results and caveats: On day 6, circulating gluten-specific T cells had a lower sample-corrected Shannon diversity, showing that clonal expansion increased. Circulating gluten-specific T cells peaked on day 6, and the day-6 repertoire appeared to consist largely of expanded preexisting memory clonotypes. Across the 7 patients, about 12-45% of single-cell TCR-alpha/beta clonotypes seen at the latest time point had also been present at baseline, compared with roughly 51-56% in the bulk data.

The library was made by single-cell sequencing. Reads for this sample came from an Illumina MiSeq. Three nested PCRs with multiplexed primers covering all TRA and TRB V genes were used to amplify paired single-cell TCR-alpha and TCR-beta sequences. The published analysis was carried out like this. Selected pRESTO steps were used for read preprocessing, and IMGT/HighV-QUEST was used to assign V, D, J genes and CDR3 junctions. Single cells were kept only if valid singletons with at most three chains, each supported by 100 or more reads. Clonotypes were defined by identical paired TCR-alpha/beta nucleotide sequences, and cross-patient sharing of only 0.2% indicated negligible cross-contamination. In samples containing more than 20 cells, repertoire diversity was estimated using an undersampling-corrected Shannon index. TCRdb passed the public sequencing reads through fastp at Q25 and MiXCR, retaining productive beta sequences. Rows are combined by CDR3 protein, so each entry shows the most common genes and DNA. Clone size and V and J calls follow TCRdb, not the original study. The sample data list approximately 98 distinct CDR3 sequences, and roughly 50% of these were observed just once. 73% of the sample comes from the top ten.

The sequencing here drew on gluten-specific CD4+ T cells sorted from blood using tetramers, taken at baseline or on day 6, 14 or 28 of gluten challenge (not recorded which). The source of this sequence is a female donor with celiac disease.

The DNA is TGCAGTGCTGTTAGACAGGCCGATCAGCCCCAGCATTTT. Protein translation: CSAVRQADQPQHF. The receptor chain draws on TRBV20-1 and TRBJ1-5; matching of 6 bases hints at TRBD1 as the D gene. The CDR3, from cysteine to phenylalanine, totals 13 residues. Only the CDR3 DNA stays, 39 bases, in frame from base 1. V lost 5 bases and J lost 5 bases; the stretch between them is 13 bases long. The germline V gene (reference sequence) specifies DFQATT as CDR1 and SNEGSKA as CDR2.